A single sample is the source of the 9 T cell receptor beta chains below, sequenced in a study of cytomegalovirus exposure and HLA in healthy donors. The PCR used 60 Vbeta and 13 Jbeta primers. The method was immunoSEQ multiplex PCR; TCRdb's version includes in-frame clones alone and lacks a portion of them. The sample carries over 50,000 clones, roughly four fifths recorded once. The sample taken for sequencing was PBMCs. The receptors shown here come from a man in his forties in good health and CMV-seronegative.

The chain recombines TRBV5-4 with TRBJ2-5; 10 nucleotides match TRBD2. The CDR3 consists of 16 residues. V shed 4 bases and J 5 bases; nucleotides not matched to a gene: 11. Germline V gives CDR1 SGHNT, CDR2 YYREEE (reference sequence). The CDR3 bases are TGTGCCAGCAGCGTACCCCCTAGCGGGGGAGGTGAGACCCAGTACTTC. Translation: CASSVPPSGGGETQYF.

The chain uses TRBV23-1 and TRBJ2-2; a weak D match, TRBD2 (6 bases). TRBV23-1 is an open reading frame whose function is uncertain. Trimming pared 6 bases from V and 0 bases from J, leaving 8 bases between. CDR3 length: 14 residues. CDR3 nucleotides: TGCGCCAGCAGGGAGCGGGCGAACACCGGGGAGCTGTTTTTT. Its translation: CASRERANTGELFF.

CDR3 loop: CASSVGPTNEKLFF. CDR3 nucleotide sequence: TGTGCCAGCAGCGTAGGGCCAACTAATGAAAAACTGTTTTTT. The chain employs TRBV9 and TRBJ1-4; D ambiguous. The germline CDR1 and CDR2 sequences are SGDLS and YYNGEE. With 0 bases removed from V and 0 bases from J, the gap between germline ends came to 3 bases. This CDR3 spans 14 amino acids.

This chain links TRBV7-9 with TRBJ2-1; D may be TRBD2 (5 bases). CDR1 is SEHNR and CDR2 is FQNEAQ in the germline V gene (reference sequence). The CDR3 is 13 amino acids. V was trimmed by 5 bases and J by 5 bases, leaving 10 bases between them. In nucleotides, the CDR3 is TGTGCCAGCAGCCAACAGACTAACAATGAGCAGTTCTTC. This gives the protein CASSQQTNNEQFF.

V usage is TRBV5-1 and J usage is TRBJ1-2; D possibly corresponds to TRBD1 (5 bases). This CDR3 has 14 residues. Trimming cost V 0 bases and J 4 bases, with 10 bases left between them. Germline CDR1 is SGHRS and CDR2 is YFSETQ. CDR3 region: CASSLDRLIYGYTF. CDR3 bases: TGCGCCAGCAGCTTGGACAGGCTGATCTATGGCTACACCTTC. The variable domain in full, completed from reference TRBV5-1 and TRBJ1-2, reads KAGVTQTPRYLIKTRGQQVTLSCSPISGHRSVSWYQQTPGQGLQFLFEYFSETQRNKGNFPGRFSGRQFSNSRSEMNVSTLELGDSALYLCASSLDRLIYGYTFGSGTRLTVV.

In this sample, this clone turned up a few times. This rearrangement joins TRBV6-6 to TRBJ1-1; no definite D call. Per germline, CDR1 MNHNY and CDR2 SVGAGI (reference sequence). V was cut by 9 bases and J by 3 bases, with 17 bases left in between. This CDR3 contains 14 residues. The CDR3 DNA sequence: TGTGCCAGTCTGCAATCCGTGAGTGACACTGAAGCTTTCTTT. It is translated as CASLQSVSDTEAFF.

V gene TRBV15 combines with J gene TRBJ1-2, with a tentative D call TRBD1 (6 bases). CDR1 LNHNV and CDR2 YYDKDF come from the germline V gene (reference sequence). The CDR3 consists of 15 residues. V was shortened by 8 bases and J by 4 bases, with 20 bases between the two germline ends. The CDR3 DNA follows: TGTGCCACCCAATCGGCGATGACAGGCGTCTATGGCTACACCTTC. It yields the protein CATQSAMTGVYGYTF.

The chain has TRBV5-1 and TRBJ2-3; D is possibly TRBD1 (5 bases). CDR1 and CDR2 from the germline V gene are SGHRS and YFSETQ. The CDR3 has 16 amino acids. Trimming cost V 0 bases and J 2 bases, with 13 bases left between them. The CDR3 DNA sequence: TGCGCCAGCAGCTTGGAGGGGCCGCAGGACACAGATACGCAGTATTTT. It yields the protein CASSLEGPQDTDTQYF.

The genes are TRBV19 and TRBJ1-2; perhaps TRBD1 as D (5 bases). Germline CDR1 LNHDA, CDR2 SQIVND (reference sequence). This CDR3 has 15 residues. The ends were cut back, 2 bases at V and 2 bases at J, with 12 bases in the middle. The CDR3 nucleotides read TGTGCCAGTAGTATAATTGCGGGGCCGAACTATGGCTACACCTTC. It yields the protein CASSIIAGPNYGYTF.